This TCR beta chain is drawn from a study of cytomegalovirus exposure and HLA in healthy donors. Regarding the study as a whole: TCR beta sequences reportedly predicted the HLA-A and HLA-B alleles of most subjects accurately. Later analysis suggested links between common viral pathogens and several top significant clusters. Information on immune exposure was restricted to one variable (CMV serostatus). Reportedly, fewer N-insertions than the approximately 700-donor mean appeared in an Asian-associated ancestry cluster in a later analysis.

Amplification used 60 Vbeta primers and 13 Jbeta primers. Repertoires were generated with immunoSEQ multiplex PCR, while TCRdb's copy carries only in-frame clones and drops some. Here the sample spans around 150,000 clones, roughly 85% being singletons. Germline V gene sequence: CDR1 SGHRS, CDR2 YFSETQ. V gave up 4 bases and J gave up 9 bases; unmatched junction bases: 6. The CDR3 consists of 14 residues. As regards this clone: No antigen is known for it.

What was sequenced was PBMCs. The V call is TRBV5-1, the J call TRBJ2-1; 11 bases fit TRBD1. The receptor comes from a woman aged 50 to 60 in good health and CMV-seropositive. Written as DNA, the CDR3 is TGCGCCAGCAGCACAGGACAGGGGGCGGGTGAGCAGTTCTTC. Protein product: CASSTGQGAGEQFF.